The text below deals with one T cell receptor beta chain. No antigen is known for it. Per-base qualities were not stored, and no clone one base away is much larger. The data derive from a study of blood T cell repertoires in COVID-19 (TCRdb year 2020). Background on the whole study: Samples covering the acute and convalescent phases of COVID-19 were provided by collaborators in the United States, Italy and Spain. The material from the prospective study consisted of cDNA or gDNA derived from T cells, B-cell-depleted T cells, or PBMCs. Deeply sampled blood TCRbeta repertoires from subjects exposed to, actively infected with, or recovered from COVID-19 were included in the dataset. Where available, HLA class I and class II types were obtained from metadata supplied by the sample provider rather than from assay-based typing. The repertoires were released in a freely available public database intended as a resource for research on the immune response to SARS-CoV-2. Samples came from the ongoing ImmuneRACE study (first 160 participants) plus 1,254 subjects from 6 global collaborators. Sample metadata almost always included a de-identified subject ID, COVID-19 status, age in years and sex. On the study overall, not on this receptor specifically: The amount of clinical and demographic metadata varied by source and participant and was provided uncurated.

The collaborating institutions used their own protocols to collect whole blood in K2EDTA tubes. For TCRbeta analysis, collaborator samples were shipped as frozen whole blood, as isolated PBMCs, or as DNA extracted from either sample type. TCRbeta CDR3 regions were amplified from genomic DNA using the immunoSEQ Assay, a bias-controlled multiplex PCR. The paper's data handling went like this. The number of nucleated cells in each sample was estimated from the amplification of reference gene primers within the assay. Sequence reads were collapsed and filtered to measure the absolute abundance of every unique TCRbeta CDR3 rearrangement. For each sample, productive Simpson clonality was calculated as the square root of Simpson's diversity index over productive rearrangements. TCRdb provides this immuneACCESS table in a form limited to in-frame rearrangements. Some clones are lacking; in checked studies, under half of them reflect an unresolved V gene, and why the rest are absent is not known. The V and J calls and clone size were taken over from that table, and D and trimming were inferred from the DNA. In this sample the table shows 84,000 or so clones, roughly 80% of which occur a single time. In total, the top ten clones hold about 19% of the sample.

The source material was peripheral blood. The sequence was obtained from a woman aged 80 or over with acute or convalescent COVID-19.

The CDR3 region has the sequence CATSRPGQGSSGRLYNEQFF. The bases are TGTGCCACCAGCAGGCCGGGACAGGGGAGCTCCGGGCGACTTTACAATGAGCAGTTCTTC. The chain links TRBV15 with TRBJ2-1; 10 nucleotides in the junction match TRBD1. Based on the germline V gene (reference sequence), the CDR1 and CDR2 sequences are LNHNV and YYDKDF. V and J are trimmed by 3 bases and 4 bases, and the gene matches miss 18 bases of the junction. Spanning cysteine to phenylalanine, the CDR3 consists of 20 amino acids. Solely the CDR3 DNA is kept, with 60 bases framed from the first base.